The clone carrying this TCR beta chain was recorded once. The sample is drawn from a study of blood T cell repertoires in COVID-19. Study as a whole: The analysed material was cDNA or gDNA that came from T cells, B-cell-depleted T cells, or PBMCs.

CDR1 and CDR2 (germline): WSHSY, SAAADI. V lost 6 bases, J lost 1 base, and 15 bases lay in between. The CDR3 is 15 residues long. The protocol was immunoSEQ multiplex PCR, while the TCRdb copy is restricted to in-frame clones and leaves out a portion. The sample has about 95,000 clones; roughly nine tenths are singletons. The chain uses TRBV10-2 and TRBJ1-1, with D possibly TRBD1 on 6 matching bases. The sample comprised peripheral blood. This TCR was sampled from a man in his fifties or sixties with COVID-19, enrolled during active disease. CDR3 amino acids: CASSQGFLGNTEAFF. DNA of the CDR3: TGCGCCAGCAGCCAGGGGTTTCTGGGGAACACTGAAGCTTTCTTT.